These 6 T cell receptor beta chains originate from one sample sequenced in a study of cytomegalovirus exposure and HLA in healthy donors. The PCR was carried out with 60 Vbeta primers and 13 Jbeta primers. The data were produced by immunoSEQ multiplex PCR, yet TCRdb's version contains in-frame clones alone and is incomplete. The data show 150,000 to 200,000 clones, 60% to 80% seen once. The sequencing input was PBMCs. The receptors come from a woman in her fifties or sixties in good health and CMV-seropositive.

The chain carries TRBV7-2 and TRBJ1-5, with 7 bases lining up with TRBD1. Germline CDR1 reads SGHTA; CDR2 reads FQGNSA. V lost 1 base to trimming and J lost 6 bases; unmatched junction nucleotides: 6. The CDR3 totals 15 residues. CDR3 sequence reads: CASSLDAGGIQPQHF. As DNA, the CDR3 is TGTGCCAGCAGCTTAGACGCAGGGGGGATTCAGCCCCAGCATTTT.

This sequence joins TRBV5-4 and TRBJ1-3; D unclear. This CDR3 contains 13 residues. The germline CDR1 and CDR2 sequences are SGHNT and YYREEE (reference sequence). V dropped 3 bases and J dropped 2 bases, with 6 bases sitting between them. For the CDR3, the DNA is TGTGCCAGCAGCTCGAGCCCTGGAAACACCATATATTTT. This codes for CASSSSPGNTIYF. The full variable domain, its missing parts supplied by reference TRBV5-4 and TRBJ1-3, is ETGVTQSPTHLIKTRGQQVTLRCSSQSGHNTVSWYQQALGQGPQFIFQYYREEENGRGNFPPRFSGLQFPNYSSELNVNALELDDSALYLCASSSSPGNTIYFGEGSWLTVV.

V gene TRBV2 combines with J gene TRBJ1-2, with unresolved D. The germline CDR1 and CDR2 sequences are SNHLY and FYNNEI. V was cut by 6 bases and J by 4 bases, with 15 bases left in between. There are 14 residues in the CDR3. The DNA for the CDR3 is TGTGCCAGCAGGAACACGGGAGACCTCTATGGCTACACCTTC. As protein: CASRNTGDLYGYTF.

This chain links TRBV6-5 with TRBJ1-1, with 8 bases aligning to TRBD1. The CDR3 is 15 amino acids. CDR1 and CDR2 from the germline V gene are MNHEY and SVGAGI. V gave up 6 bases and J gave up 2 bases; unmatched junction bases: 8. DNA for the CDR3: TGTGCCAGCAGACTTGACAGGGGCCTAAACACTGAAGCTTTCTTT. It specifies CASRLDRGLNTEAFF.

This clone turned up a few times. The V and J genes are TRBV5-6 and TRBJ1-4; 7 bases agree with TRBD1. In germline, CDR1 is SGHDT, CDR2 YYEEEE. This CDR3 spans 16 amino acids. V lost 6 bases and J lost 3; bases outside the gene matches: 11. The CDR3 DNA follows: TGTGCCAGCACCTCCGCCACACAGGGGCCTAATGAAAAACTGTTTTTT. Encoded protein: CASTSATQGPNEKLFF.

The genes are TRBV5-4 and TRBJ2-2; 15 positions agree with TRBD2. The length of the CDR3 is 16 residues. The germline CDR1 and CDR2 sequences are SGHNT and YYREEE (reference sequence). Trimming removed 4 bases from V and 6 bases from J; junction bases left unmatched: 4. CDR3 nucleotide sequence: TGTGCCAGCAGCGGGACTAGCGGGGGGCCTCCCGGGGAGCTGTTTTTT. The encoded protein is CASSGTSGGPPGELFF.